A selection of T cell receptor beta chains follows, all from one sample in a study of radiation and T cells in renal cell carcinoma. Profiling relied on immunoSEQ multiplex PCR, and the TCRdb table lists in-frame clones only, not all of them. The sample shows around 16,000 clones, around three fifths of them seen only once. Sequences were derived from tumor tissue, sampled from a patient whose treatment included radiotherapy and nephrectomy. The receptors stem from a woman in her 70s with renal cell carcinoma. The CDR3 runs from the conserved cysteine through the conserved F or W. The order of the fields is V gene, J gene, D gene, CDR3 length, clone size, CDR3 protein, CDR3 DNA. A D gene is named only where the DNA matches it firmly. Part of the rows lack a size; the others show once, few, many or a class for expanded clones.

V gene: TRBV5-6; J gene: TRBJ2-7; D gene: TRBD1; CDR3 length: 14; clone size: NA; CDR3 protein: CASSRGQASYEQYF; CDR3 DNA: TGTGCCAGCAGCCGAGGACAGGCCTCCTACGAGCAGTACTTC
V gene: TRBV6-5; J gene: TRBJ1-3; D gene: NA; CDR3 length: 15; clone size: NA; CDR3 protein: CASSYSSPSGNTIYF; CDR3 DNA: TGTGCCAGCAGTTACTCATCCCCCTCTGGAAACACCATATATTTT
V gene: TRBV5-1; J gene: TRBJ2-7; D gene: TRBD1; CDR3 length: 15; clone size: NA; CDR3 protein: CASSLRQGFTYEQYF; CDR3 DNA: TGCGCCAGCAGCTTGCGACAGGGGTTCACCTACGAGCAGTACTTC
V gene: TRBV6-5; J gene: TRBJ1-2; D gene: NA; CDR3 length: 12; clone size: medium-sized; CDR3 protein: CASSPQGDGYTF; CDR3 DNA: TGTGCCAGCAGTCCACAGGGAGATGGCTACACCTTC
V gene: TRBV5-1; J gene: TRBJ2-5; D gene: TRBD2; CDR3 length: 16; clone size: NA; CDR3 protein: CASSLGLAGGEETQYF; CDR3 DNA: TGCGCCAGCAGCTTGGGACTAGCGGGGGGTGAGGAGACCCAGTACTTC
V gene: TRBV9; J gene: TRBJ2-6; D gene: NA; CDR3 length: 12; clone size: NA; CDR3 protein: CASYSGANVLTF; CDR3 DNA: TGTGCCAGCTACTCTGGGGCCAACGTCCTGACTTTC
V gene: TRBV11-2; J gene: TRBJ2-3; D gene: TRBD1; CDR3 length: 16; clone size: NA; CDR3 protein: CASSLGQGYSTDTQYF; CDR3 DNA: TGTGCCAGCAGCTTGGGACAGGGATATAGCACAGATACGCAGTATTTT
V gene: TRBV5-4; J gene: TRBJ2-1; D gene: TRBD2; CDR3 length: 16; clone size: NA; CDR3 protein: CASSVEWGGSDNEQFF; CDR3 DNA: TGTGCCAGCAGCGTCGAGTGGGGGGGGAGCGACAATGAGCAGTTCTTC
V gene: TRBV6-1; J gene: TRBJ2-7; D gene: TRBD1; CDR3 length: 13; clone size: NA; CDR3 protein: CATGTGGPYEQYF; CDR3 DNA: TGTGCCACCGGGACAGGGGGCCCCTACGAGCAGTACTTC
V gene: TRBV29-1; J gene: TRBJ2-1; D gene: TRBD2; CDR3 length: 14; clone size: NA; CDR3 protein: CSVVGGIGSFEQFF; CDR3 DNA: TGCAGCGTTGTGGGGGGGATTGGATCCTTCGAGCAGTTCTTC
V gene: TRBV7-2; J gene: TRBJ2-1; D gene: NA; CDR3 length: 12; clone size: few; CDR3 protein: CASSPPPPEQFF; CDR3 DNA: TGTGCCAGCAGCCCCCCCCCGCCAGAGCAGTTCTTC
V gene: TRBV6-5; J gene: TRBJ1-4; D gene: TRBD1; CDR3 length: 16; clone size: NA; CDR3 protein: CASSYKLAQGNEKLFF; CDR3 DNA: TGTGCCAGCAGTTACAAGTTAGCACAGGGGAATGAAAAACTGTTTTTT
V gene: TRBV6-5; J gene: TRBJ2-3; D gene: NA; CDR3 length: 15; clone size: once; CDR3 protein: CASRQGSGVWDTQYF; CDR3 DNA: TGTGCCAGCAGGCAGGGTAGCGGAGTCTGGGATACGCAGTATTTT
V gene: TRBV7-2; J gene: TRBJ1-6; D gene: NA; CDR3 length: 16; clone size: NA; CDR3 protein: CASSLGGGLGNSPLHF; CDR3 DNA: TGTGCCAGCAGCTTAGGGGGAGGGTTGGGTAATTCACCCCTCCACTTT
V gene: TRBV5-1; J gene: TRBJ2-5; D gene: NA; CDR3 length: 14; clone size: NA; CDR3 protein: CASSLPGVQETQYF; CDR3 DNA: TGCGCCAGCAGCTTGCCAGGGGTACAAGAGACCCAGTACTTC
V gene: TRBV29-1; J gene: TRBJ1-2; D gene: NA; CDR3 length: 13; clone size: once; CDR3 protein: CSAGPGKDYGYTF; CDR3 DNA: TGCAGCGCTGGGCCAGGGAAGGACTATGGCTACACCTTC
V gene: TRBV30; J gene: TRBJ2-3; D gene: NA; CDR3 length: 14; clone size: NA; CDR3 protein: CAWSVRLSTDTQYF; CDR3 DNA: TGTGCCTGGAGTGTCCGTCTTAGCACAGATACGCAGTATTTT
V gene: TRBV5-1; J gene: TRBJ2-5; D gene: NA; CDR3 length: 14; clone size: NA; CDR3 protein: CASSLAQAQETQYF; CDR3 DNA: TGCGCCAGCAGCTTGGCACAGGCGCAAGAGACCCAGTACTTC
V gene: TRBV30; J gene: TRBJ1-4; D gene: NA; CDR3 length: 16; clone size: few; CDR3 protein: CAYLDRVGATNEKLFF; CDR3 DNA: TGTGCCTACCTAGACAGAGTAGGGGCAACTAATGAAAAACTGTTTTTT
V gene: TRBV27; J gene: TRBJ1-6; D gene: NA; CDR3 length: 16; clone size: NA; CDR3 protein: CASSPGAGDDRSPLHF; CDR3 DNA: TGTGCCAGCTCCCCTGGGGCAGGGGACGATCGTTCACCCCTCCACTTT
V gene: TRBV27; J gene: TRBJ1-5; D gene: NA; CDR3 length: 15; clone size: once; CDR3 protein: CASTPWAGTDQPQHF; CDR3 DNA: TGTGCCAGCACCCCCTGGGCAGGAACAGATCAGCCCCAGCATTTT
V gene: TRBV9; J gene: TRBJ1-1; D gene: TRBD1; CDR3 length: 14; clone size: NA; CDR3 protein: CASSLQGGNTEAFF; CDR3 DNA: TGTGCCAGCAGCCTACAGGGGGGGAACACTGAAGCTTTCTTT
V gene: TRBV30; J gene: TRBJ2-1; D gene: TRBD2; CDR3 length: 13; clone size: NA; CDR3 protein: CAWSLREYNEQFF; CDR3 DNA: TGTGCCTGGAGCTTGCGGGAGTACAATGAGCAGTTCTTC
V gene: TRBV6-6; J gene: TRBJ1-2; D gene: NA; CDR3 length: 13; clone size: once; CDR3 protein: CASSYSGDGGYTF; CDR3 DNA: TGTGCCAGCAGTTACTCCGGGGACGGTGGCTACACCTTC
V gene: TRBV28; J gene: TRBJ1-5; D gene: NA; CDR3 length: 14; clone size: NA; CDR3 protein: CASSPGGTNQPQHF; CDR3 DNA: TGTGCCAGCAGTCCCGGGGGGACCAATCAGCCCCAGCATTTT
V gene: TRBV29-1; J gene: TRBJ1-2; D gene: TRBD1; CDR3 length: 14; clone size: NA; CDR3 protein: CSVAAGGEGYGYTF; CDR3 DNA: TGCAGTGTGGCGGCAGGGGGCGAGGGCTATGGCTACACCTTC
V gene: TRBV18; J gene: TRBJ2-1; D gene: NA; CDR3 length: 14; clone size: once; CDR3 protein: CASSPLGQNNEQFF; CDR3 DNA: TGTGCCAGCTCACCACTGGGGCAAAACAATGAGCAGTTCTTC
V gene: TRBV5-4; J gene: TRBJ2-2; D gene: TRBD2; CDR3 length: 15; clone size: NA; CDR3 protein: CASSTTSGRTGELFF; CDR3 DNA: TGTGCCAGCAGCACCACTAGCGGGAGGACCGGGGAGCTGTTTTTT
V gene: TRBV6-1; J gene: TRBJ2-1; D gene: TRBD2; CDR3 length: 16; clone size: NA; CDR3 protein: CASSAPLAGGPNEQFF; CDR3 DNA: TGTGCCAGCAGTGCGCCTCTAGCGGGAGGGCCCAATGAGCAGTTCTTC
V gene: TRBV7-9; J gene: TRBJ2-1; D gene: TRBD2; CDR3 length: 15; clone size: NA; CDR3 protein: CASSPERGAYNEQFF; CDR3 DNA: TGTGCCAGCAGTCCTGAGCGGGGGGCTTACAATGAGCAGTTCTTC
V gene: TRBV9; J gene: TRBJ2-1; D gene: NA; CDR3 length: 12; clone size: NA; CDR3 protein: CASTGLNNEQFF; CDR3 DNA: TGTGCCAGCACCGGACTAAACAATGAGCAGTTCTTC
V gene: TRBV11-2; J gene: TRBJ2-1; D gene: TRBD1; CDR3 length: 14; clone size: NA; CDR3 protein: CASSRQGTVNEQFF; CDR3 DNA: TGTGCCAGCAGCCGGCAGGGGACAGTCAATGAGCAGTTCTTC
V gene: TRBV6-5; J gene: TRBJ2-7; D gene: TRBD2; CDR3 length: 16; clone size: NA; CDR3 protein: CASSWGLAGGFGEQYF; CDR3 DNA: TGTGCCAGCAGTTGGGGGCTAGCGGGGGGCTTTGGCGAGCAGTACTTC